The rows below give T cell receptor beta chains drawn from one sample of a study of CD8 T cells in ankylosing spondylitis. TCRdb analysed the 5' RACE reads with MiXCR anew, one entry per CDR3 protein. Of about 460,000 distinct CDR3 sequences listed, under 5.5% are singletons. The specimen was blood, either unsorted or a sorted T cell fraction (not recorded which). Every receptor here comes from a male donor with ankylosing spondylitis. Each CDR3 is given with its conserved first and last residue. Fields, in order: V gene, J gene, D gene, clone size, CDR3 DNA, CDR3 protein. D genes are given only for firm matches. A clone size is listed for some rows: how often the clone was seen (once, few, many), or a class if it is expanded.

TRBV27	TRBJ2-1	.	many	TGTGCCAGCAGTTCATATGGGGATGAGCAGTTCTTC	CASSSYGDEQFF
TRBV10-3	TRBJ1-6	TRBD1	many	TGTGCCATCAGTGGTTCCCTTTGGGACAGGGTTAAATCACCCCTCCACTTT	CAISGSLWDRVKSPLHF
TRBV5-1	TRBJ2-1	.	many	TGCGCCAGCAGCTTGGCCGGAACTGAGCAGTTCTTC	CASSLAGTEQFF
TRBV7-6	TRBJ1-5	.	many	TGTGCCAGCAGCCTACAGCTCTATCAGCCCCAGCATTTT	CASSLQLYQPQHF
TRBV7-3	TRBJ2-1	.	.	TGTGCCAGCAGCTTAAACGGGGTGACCTACAATGAGCAGTTCTTC	CASSLNGVTYNEQFF
TRBV5-1	TRBJ2-3	.	many	TGCGCCAGCAGCTTGGGCCAGGCCCCCACAGATACGCAGTATTTT	CASSLGQAPTDTQYF
TRBV29-1	TRBJ2-7	.	few	TGCAGCGTTGTGACAGGTAAATCCTACGAGCAGTACTTC	CSVVTGKSYEQYF
TRBV10-3	TRBJ2-5	.	many	TGTGCCATCAGATCCCAGACTCAAGAGACCCAGTACTTC	CAIRSQTQETQYF
TRBV20-1	TRBJ1-4	TRBD1	many	TGCAGTGCTAGAGATGTCAGGGGGGATGAAAAACTGTTTTTT	CSARDVRGDEKLFF
TRBV7-2	TRBJ2-5	TRBD2	few	TGTGCCAGCAGCTCCGGGACTAGCGGGACCCTCGAGACCCAGTACTTC	CASSSGTSGTLETQYF
TRBV19	TRBJ1-6	TRBD1	.	TGTGCCAGTAGTACACAGGGGTCGGATTCACCCCTCCACTTT	CASSTQGSDSPLHF
TRBV10-3	TRBJ2-7	.	many	TGTGCCACTATGGTCGGGGGTGGGTACGAGCAGTACTTC	CATMVGGGYEQYF
TRBV7-2	TRBJ2-4	.	many	TGTGCCAGCAGCTTATCTCGACAATTGGGAAACATTCAGTACTTC	CASSLSRQLGNIQYF
TRBV30	TRBJ1-1	TRBD1	few	TGTGCCTGGAGTCTGCCGGACAGGGGAGCTTTCTTT	CAWSLPDRGAFF
TRBV18	TRBJ2-2	.	few	TGTGCCAGCTCACCAAGACTCAGCCGAGACACCGGGGAGCTGTTTTTT	CASSPRLSRDTGELFF
TRBV7-9	TRBJ2-1	.	many	TGTGCCAGCAGCTTAGTACCATACAATGAGCAGTTCTTC	CASSLVPYNEQFF
TRBV28	TRBJ2-2	TRBD2	.	TGTGCCAGCAGTTTAAGGAGGACTAGCGGAGGGCACACCGGGGAGCTGTTTTTT	CASSLRRTSGGHTGELFF